This T cell receptor beta chain originates from a study of radiation and T cells in renal cell carcinoma. This clone has just one count. Its antigen is currently unknown. The time point: blood 4 weeks post-SBRT, at nephrectomy. Treatment defined: 15 Gy SBRT to primary tumor, nephrectomy 4 weeks later. Nephrectomy followed 15 Gy stereotactic body radiation by 4 weeks. Serial blood draws occurred at baseline and 2 and 4 weeks post-SBRT. Broader study findings: In blood, top tumor clones expanded by 2 weeks, shrinking by 4.

Per germline, CDR1 MNHNS and CDR2 SASEGT. V was pared by 10 bases and J by 2 bases, with 12 bases between. The CDR3 has 14 amino acids. Assay used: immunoSEQ multiplex PCR; TCRdb lists only in-frame clones, some missing. Here the sample spans under 200,000 clones, 88% being singletons. This rearrangement joins TRBV6-1 to TRBJ2-6; D may be TRBD2 (7 bases). The sequences come from blood, collected from a patient whose treatment included radiotherapy and nephrectomy. This TCR was recovered from a woman in her 50s with renal cell carcinoma. CDR3 protein: CATGEGAGANVLTF. The CDR3 coding sequence is TGTGCCACCGGGGAGGGGGCTGGGGCCAACGTCCTGACTTTC.